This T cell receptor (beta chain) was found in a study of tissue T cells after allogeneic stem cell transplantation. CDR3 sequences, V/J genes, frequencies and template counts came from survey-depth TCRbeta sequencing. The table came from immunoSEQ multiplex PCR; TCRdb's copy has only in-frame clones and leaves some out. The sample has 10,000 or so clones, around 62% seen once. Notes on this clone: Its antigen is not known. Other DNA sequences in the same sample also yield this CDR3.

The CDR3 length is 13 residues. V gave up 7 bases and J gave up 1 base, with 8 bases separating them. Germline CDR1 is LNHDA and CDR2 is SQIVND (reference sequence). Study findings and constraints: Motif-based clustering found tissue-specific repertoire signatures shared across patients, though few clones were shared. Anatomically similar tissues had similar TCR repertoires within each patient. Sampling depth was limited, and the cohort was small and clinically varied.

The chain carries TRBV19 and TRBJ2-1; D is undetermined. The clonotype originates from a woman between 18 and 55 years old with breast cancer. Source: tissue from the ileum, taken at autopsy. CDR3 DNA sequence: TGTGCCAGTAACGACCGGTCCTACAATGAGCAGTTCTTC. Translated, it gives CASNDRSYNEQFF.